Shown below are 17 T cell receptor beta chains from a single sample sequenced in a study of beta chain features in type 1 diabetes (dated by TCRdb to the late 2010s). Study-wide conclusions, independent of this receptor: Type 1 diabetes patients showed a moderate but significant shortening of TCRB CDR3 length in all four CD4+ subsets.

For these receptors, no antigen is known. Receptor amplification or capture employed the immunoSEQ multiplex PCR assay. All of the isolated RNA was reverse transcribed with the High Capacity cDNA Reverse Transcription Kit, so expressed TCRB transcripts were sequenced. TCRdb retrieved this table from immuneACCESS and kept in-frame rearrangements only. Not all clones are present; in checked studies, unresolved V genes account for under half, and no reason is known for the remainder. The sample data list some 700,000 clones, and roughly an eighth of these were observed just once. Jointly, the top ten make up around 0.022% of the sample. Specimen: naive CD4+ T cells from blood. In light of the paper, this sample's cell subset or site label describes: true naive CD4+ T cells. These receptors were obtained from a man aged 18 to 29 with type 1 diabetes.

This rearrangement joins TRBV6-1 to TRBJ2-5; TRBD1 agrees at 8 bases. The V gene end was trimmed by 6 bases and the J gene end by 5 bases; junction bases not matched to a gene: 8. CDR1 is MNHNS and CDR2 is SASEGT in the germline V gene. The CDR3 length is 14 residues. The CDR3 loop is CASSPTGVGETQYF. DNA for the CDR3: TGTGCCAGCAGCCCGACAGGGGTGGGGGAGACCCAGTACTTC.

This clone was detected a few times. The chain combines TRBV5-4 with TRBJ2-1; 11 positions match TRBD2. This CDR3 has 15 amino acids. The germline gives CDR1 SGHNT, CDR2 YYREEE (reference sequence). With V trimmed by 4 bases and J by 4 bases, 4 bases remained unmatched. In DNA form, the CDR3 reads TGTGCCAGCAGCCTGGGACTAGCGGAGTACAATGAGCAGTTCTTC. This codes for CASSLGLAEYNEQFF.

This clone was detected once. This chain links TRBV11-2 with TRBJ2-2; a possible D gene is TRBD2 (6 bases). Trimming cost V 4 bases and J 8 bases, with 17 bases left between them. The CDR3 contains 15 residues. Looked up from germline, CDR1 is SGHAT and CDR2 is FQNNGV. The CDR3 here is CASSSPRGLSGELFF. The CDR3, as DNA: TGTGCCAGCAGCTCACCTCGGGGGTTATCAGGGGAGCTGTTTTTT.

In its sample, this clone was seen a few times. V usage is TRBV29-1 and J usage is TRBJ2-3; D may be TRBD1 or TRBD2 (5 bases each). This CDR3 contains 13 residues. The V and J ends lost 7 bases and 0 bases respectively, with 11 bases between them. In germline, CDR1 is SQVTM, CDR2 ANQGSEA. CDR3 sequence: CSAGAFSTDTQYF. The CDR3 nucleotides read TGCAGCGCCGGGGCATTCAGCACAGATACGCAGTATTTT.

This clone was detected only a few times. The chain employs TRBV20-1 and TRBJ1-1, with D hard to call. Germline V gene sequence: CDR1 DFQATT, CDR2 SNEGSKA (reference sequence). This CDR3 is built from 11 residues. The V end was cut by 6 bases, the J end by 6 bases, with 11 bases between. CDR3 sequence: CSAPRASEAFF. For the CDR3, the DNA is TGCAGTGCCCCACGGGCCTCTGAAGCTTTCTTT.

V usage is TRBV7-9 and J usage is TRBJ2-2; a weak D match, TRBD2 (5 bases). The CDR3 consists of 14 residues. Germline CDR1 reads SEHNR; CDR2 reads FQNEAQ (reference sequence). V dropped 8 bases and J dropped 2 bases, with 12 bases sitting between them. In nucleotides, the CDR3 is TGTGCCAGCGTGAGGGCAGTTAACACCGGGGAGCTGTTTTTT. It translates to CASVRAVNTGELFF.

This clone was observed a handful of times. The CDR3 DNA sequence: TGTGCCAGCTCACCCCCTGCGCAGGTTCTCAATGAGCAGTTCTTC. Amino acid sequence: CASSPPAQVLNEQFF. The J gene is TRBJ2-1, the V gene TRBV18; D is uncertain. Germline values: CDR1 KGHSH, CDR2 LQKENI. Trimming shortened V by 3 bases and J by 6 bases, and 15 bases separated the two germline ends. CDR3 length: 15 residues.

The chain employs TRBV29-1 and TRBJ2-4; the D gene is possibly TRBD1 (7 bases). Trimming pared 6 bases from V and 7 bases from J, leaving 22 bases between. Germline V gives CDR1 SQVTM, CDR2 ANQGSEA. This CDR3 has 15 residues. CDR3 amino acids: CSVGPQGGVSNIQYF. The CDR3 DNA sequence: TGCAGCGTCGGACCGCAGGGGGGTGTGAGTAACATTCAGTACTTC.

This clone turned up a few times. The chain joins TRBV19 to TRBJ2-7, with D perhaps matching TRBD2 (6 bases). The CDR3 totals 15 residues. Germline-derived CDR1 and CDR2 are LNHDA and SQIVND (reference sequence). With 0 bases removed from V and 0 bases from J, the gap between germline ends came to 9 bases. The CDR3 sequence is CASSIEEGNSYEQYF. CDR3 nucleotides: TGTGCCAGTAGTATAGAGGAGGGAAACTCCTACGAGCAGTACTTC.

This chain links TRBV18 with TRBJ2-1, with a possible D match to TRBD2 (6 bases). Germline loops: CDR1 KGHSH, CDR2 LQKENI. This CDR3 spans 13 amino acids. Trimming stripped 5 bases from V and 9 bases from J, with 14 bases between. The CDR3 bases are TGTGCCAGCTCATCTTCGGGAGACGGTGAGCAGTTCTTC. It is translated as CASSSSGDGEQFF.

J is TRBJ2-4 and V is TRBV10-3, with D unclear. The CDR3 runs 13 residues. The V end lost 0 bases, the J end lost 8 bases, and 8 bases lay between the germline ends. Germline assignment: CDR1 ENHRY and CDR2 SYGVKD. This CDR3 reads CAISESPADIQYF. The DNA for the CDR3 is TGTGCCATCAGTGAGTCCCCCGCGGACATTCAGTACTTC.

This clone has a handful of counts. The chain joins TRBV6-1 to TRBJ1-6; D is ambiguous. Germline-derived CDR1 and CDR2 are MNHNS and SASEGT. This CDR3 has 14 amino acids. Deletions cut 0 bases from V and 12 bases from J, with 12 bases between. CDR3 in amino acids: CASSEAVTGEPLHF. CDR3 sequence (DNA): TGTGCCAGCAGTGAAGCGGTGACCGGGGAACCCCTCCACTTT.

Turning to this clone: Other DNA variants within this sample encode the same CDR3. CDR3 in amino acids: CASSPQGSNYGYTF. In DNA, the CDR3 is TGTGCCAGCTCTCCGCAGGGTTCTAACTATGGCTACACCTTC. This rearrangement joins TRBV18 to TRBJ1-2; TRBD1 is a possible D gene (5 bases). V shed 6 bases and J shed 0 bases, with 11 bases lying between them. Per germline, CDR1 KGHSH and CDR2 LQKENI. The CDR3 sequence is 14 residues long.

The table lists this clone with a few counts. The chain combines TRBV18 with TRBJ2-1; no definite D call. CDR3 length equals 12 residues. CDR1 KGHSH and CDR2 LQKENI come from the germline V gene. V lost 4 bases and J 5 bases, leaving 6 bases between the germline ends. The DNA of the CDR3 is TGTGCCAGCTCACTTCCAAACAATGAGCAGTTCTTC. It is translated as CASSLPNNEQFF.

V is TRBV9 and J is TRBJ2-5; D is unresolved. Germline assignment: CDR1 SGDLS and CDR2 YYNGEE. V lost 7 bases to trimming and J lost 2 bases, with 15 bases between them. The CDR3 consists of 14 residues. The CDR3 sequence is CASGPRLHQETQYF. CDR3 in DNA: TGTGCCAGCGGCCCGCGTCTGCATCAAGAGACCCAGTACTTC.

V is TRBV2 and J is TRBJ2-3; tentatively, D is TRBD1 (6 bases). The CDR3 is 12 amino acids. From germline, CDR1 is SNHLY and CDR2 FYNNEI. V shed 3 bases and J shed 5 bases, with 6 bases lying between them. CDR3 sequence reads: CASSDRGDTQYF. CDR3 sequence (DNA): TGTGCCAGCAGTGACAGGGGAGATACGCAGTATTTT.

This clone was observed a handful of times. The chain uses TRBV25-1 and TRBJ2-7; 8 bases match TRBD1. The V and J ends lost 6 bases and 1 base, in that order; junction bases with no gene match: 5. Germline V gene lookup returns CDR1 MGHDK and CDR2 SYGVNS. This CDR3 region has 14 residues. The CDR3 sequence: CASRGTGNSYEQYF. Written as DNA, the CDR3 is TGTGCCAGCAGGGGGACAGGAAATTCCTACGAGCAGTACTTC.